The 27 T cell receptor beta chains below come from one sample, sequenced in a study of PD-1 blockade in classical Hodgkin lymphoma. Produced via immunoSEQ multiplex PCR; TCRdb's table is partial and in-frame only. The data contain approximately 27,000 clones, 80% to 90% of them singletons. Sample time point: newly diagnosed, previously untreated cHL patient sample. Using magnetic negative selection, the CD4+ T cells were separated out of thawed PBMCs. Sequencing was performed on CD4+ T cells from blood. The receptors shown here come from a human donor with classical Hodgkin lymphoma.

This clone has only one observation. The chain links TRBV5-4 to TRBJ1-2; TRBD1 is a possible D gene (5 bases). The germline V gene encodes CDR1 SGHNT and CDR2 YYREEE (reference sequence). The CDR3 runs 15 residues. Trimming pared 4 bases from V and 6 bases from J, leaving 19 bases between. CDR3 DNA: TGTGCCAGCAGCGGGCAGGTCAGGGACGAGAATGGCTACACCTTC. Amino acid sequence: CASSGQVRDENGYTF.

This chain links TRBV15 with TRBJ2-3, with a possible D match to TRBD2 (5 bases). The V gene's germline CDR1 is LNHNV and CDR2 YYDKDF (reference sequence). Trimming left V 0 bases short and J 0 bases short, with 7 bases between. CDR3 length: 15 residues. This CDR3 reads CATSRDGESTDTQYF. The CDR3 DNA reads TGTGCCACCAGCAGAGATGGGGAGAGCACAGATACGCAGTATTTT.

The chain has TRBV29-1 and TRBJ1-2; 12 bases match TRBD1. Looked up from germline, CDR1 is SQVTM and CDR2 is ANQGSEA. This CDR3 region has 13 residues. V lost 6 bases, J lost 3 bases, and 2 bases stayed unmatched. CDR3 nucleotides: TGCAGCGTGGGACAGGGGGCAGACTATGGCTACACCTTC. This codes for CSVGQGADYGYTF.

The chain carries TRBV18 and TRBJ1-6, with D uncertain. Trimming left V 3 bases short and J 0 bases short, with 3 bases between. The V gene's germline CDR1 is KGHSH and CDR2 LQKENI. CDR3 size: 14 residues. This CDR3 is CASSPGSYNSPLHF. CDR3 nucleotide sequence: TGTGCCAGCTCACCGGGCTCCTATAATTCACCCCTCCACTTT.

This chain uses TRBV19 with TRBJ1-2; 7 positions agree with TRBD1. Germline V lookup: CDR1 LNHDA, CDR2 SQIVND (reference sequence). This CDR3 is built from 16 residues. The V gene end was trimmed by 6 bases and the J gene end by 1 base; junction bases not matched to a gene: 11. The CDR3 coding sequence is TGTGCCAGTAGGCGGGGACAGTTCATCGGTAACTATGGCTACACCTTC. The encoded protein is CASRRGQFIGNYGYTF.

V and J are TRBV28 and TRBJ2-1; D could derive from TRBD1 or TRBD2 (5 bases each). V dropped 0 bases and J dropped 7 bases, with 10 bases sitting between them. Germline V gene data show CDR1 as MDHEN and CDR2 as SYDVKM. This CDR3 has 14 residues. The CDR3 region has the DNA TGTGCCAGCAGTTTATGGGGGGTGGGTAATGAGCAGTTCTTC. Translating gives CASSLWGVGNEQFF.

The chain employs TRBV5-1 and TRBJ1-4; D may be TRBD1 (5 bases). Per the germline V gene, CDR1 is SGHRS and CDR2 is YFSETQ. V was shortened by 1 base and J by 4 bases, with 8 bases between the two germline ends. This CDR3 spans 14 amino acids. CDR3 sequence (DNA): TGCGCCAGCAGCTTGAGACAGCGTAATGAAAAACTGTTTTTT. It encodes CASSLRQRNEKLFF.

The chain combines TRBV9 with TRBJ1-1; D is undetermined. CDR1 SGDLS and CDR2 YYNGEE come from the germline V gene. This CDR3 comprises 13 residues. Trimming took off 4 bases at V and 1 base at J, with 8 bases between the two ends. The CDR3 nucleotides read TGTGCCAGCAGCCGGCGGTCGAACACTGAAGCTTTCTTT. Its protein product is CASSRRSNTEAFF.

The chain recombines TRBV19 with TRBJ2-5, with unresolved D. This CDR3 has 13 amino acids. Trimming cost V 5 bases and J 2 bases, with 9 bases left between them. Per germline, CDR1 LNHDA and CDR2 SQIVND (reference sequence). CDR3 DNA sequence: TGTGCCAGTAGTTTCGGTCGGCAAGAGACCCAGTACTTC. This sequence encodes CASSFGRQETQYF.

This clone was picked up one time. The CDR3 spells CASSDEGLAVSYNEQFF. CDR3 nucleotides: TGTGCCAGCAGTGATGAGGGACTAGCGGTTTCCTACAATGAGCAGTTCTTC. The chain recombines TRBV6-1 with TRBJ2-1; 11 nucleotides line up with TRBD2. Trimming took 3 bases from V and 1 from J; bases not matched to a gene: 5. The CDR3 has 17 amino acids. The germline CDR1 and CDR2 sequences are MNHNS and SASEGT.

Here the CDR3 DNA reads TGTGCCAGCAGTACCGGGACAGGGGGAAGAAACACCATATATTTT. The encoded protein is CASSTGTGGRNTIYF. The chain uses TRBV9 and TRBJ1-3; 11 bases map to TRBD1. Unmatched junction bases numbered 6, after V lost 5 bases and J lost 5 bases. In germline, CDR1 is SGDLS, CDR2 YYNGEE. This CDR3 has 15 residues.

This chain joins TRBV7-9 and TRBJ2-2, with TRBD2 identical over 15 bases. Germline assignment: CDR1 SEHNR and CDR2 FQNEAQ (reference sequence). Germline trimming cut 5 bases from V and 5 bases from J; bases unmatched to any gene: 6. The CDR3 length is 17 residues. The CDR3 DNA reads as TGTGCCAGCAGCCCGAGGACTAGCGGGAGGGGAACCGGGGAGCTGTTTTTT. Translating it yields CASSPRTSGRGTGELFF.

The chain carries TRBV6-1 and TRBJ2-7; possible D gene TRBD2, 7 bases. V lost 2 bases and J 6 bases, leaving 11 bases between the germline ends. The CDR3 is made up of 13 amino acids. Germline V lookup: CDR1 MNHNS, CDR2 SASEGT. The CDR3 DNA is TGTGCCAGCAGTGAAAGGGGGGGCGGCGAGCAGTACTTC. Protein: CASSERGGGEQYF.

The V call is TRBV5-1, the J call TRBJ2-2; weak D call: TRBD1 (5 bases). There are 14 residues in the CDR3. Germline lookup yields CDR1 SGHRS and CDR2 YFSETQ. Trimming left V 3 bases short and J 8 bases short, with 14 bases between. DNA of the CDR3: TGCGCCAGCAGCTCCGACAGTACACCTGGGGAGCTGTTTTTT. This encodes CASSSDSTPGELFF.

The genes are TRBV5-6 and TRBJ1-1; D not resolved. CDR1 and CDR2 from the germline V gene are SGHDT and YYEEEE. The CDR3 sequence is 14 residues long. V was shortened by 0 bases and J by 7 bases, with 13 bases between the two germline ends. The CDR3 nucleotides read TGTGCCAGCAGCTTGGCCTTAGGGCATCTTGAAGCTTTCTTT. Translating it yields CASSLALGHLEAFF.

There are a few counts of this clone. The V gene is TRBV6-5, the J gene TRBJ2-1; TRBD2 matches at 9 bases. In germline, CDR1 is MNHEY, CDR2 SVGAGI. The CDR3 is made up of 15 amino acids. Trimming cost V 6 bases and J 4 bases; bases outside gene matches: 7. The CDR3 protein is CASRVAGAVYNEQFF. For the CDR3, the DNA is TGTGCCAGCAGGGTAGCGGGAGCGGTTTACAATGAGCAGTTCTTC.

The chain carries TRBV11-3 and TRBJ2-2; 8 bases match TRBD1. Germline CDR1 and CDR2: SGHNT and YENEEA. This CDR3 has 15 amino acids. After removal of 0 bases from V and 6 bases from J, the junction contained 3 bases not matched to a gene. The CDR3 spells CASSLDATGAGELFF. For the CDR3, the DNA is TGTGCCAGCAGCTTAGACGCGACAGGGGCCGGGGAGCTGTTTTTT. The variable domain in full, with the rest retrieved from reference TRBV11-3 and TRBJ2-2, is EAGVVQSPRYKIIEKKQPVAFWCNPISGHNTLYWYLQNLGQGPELLIRYENEEAVDDSQLPKDRFSAERLKGVDSTLKIQPAELGDSAVYLCASSLDATGAGELFFGEGSRLTVL.

The rearrangement joins TRBV11-2 to TRBJ2-1; 7 nucleotides agree with TRBD1. The CDR3 length is 15 residues. The V segment lost 1 base and the J segment 4 bases; nucleotides outside the gene matches: 4. Germline CDR1 reads SGHAT; CDR2 reads FQNNGV. This CDR3 is CASSLGQGLYNEQFF. The CDR3 DNA reads TGTGCCAGCAGCTTAGGACAGGGTCTTTACAATGAGCAGTTCTTC.

V and J are TRBV4-3 and TRBJ2-1; D is perhaps TRBD1 or TRBD2 (5 bases each). The V gene's germline CDR1 is LGHNA and CDR2 YSLEER. CDR3 length: 14 residues. V gave up 0 bases and J gave up 7 bases, with 10 bases separating them. In DNA form, the CDR3 reads TGCGCCAGCAGCCAAGATCCGGGGCGGAATGAGCAGTTCTTC. Protein sequence: CASSQDPGRNEQFF.

The J gene is TRBJ1-5, the V gene TRBV28; no firm D call. V was trimmed by 7 bases and J by 0 bases, leaving 16 bases between them. CDR3 size: 16 residues. Germline CDR1 MDHEN, CDR2 SYDVKM. The CDR3 nucleotides read TGTGCCAGCAACCGGGGAGGCGGGGATAGCAATCAGCCCCAGCATTTT. Amino acid sequence: CASNRGGGDSNQPQHF.

The V gene is TRBV28, the J gene TRBJ2-7; possible D gene TRBD2, 5 bases. The V gene lost 8 bases and the J gene lost 4 bases, with 9 bases spanning the gap. CDR3 size: 11 residues. CDR1 is MDHEN and CDR2 is SYDVKM in the germline V gene. The DNA for the CDR3 is TGTGCCAGCCACGGGGTTTACGAGCAGTACTTC. Translated: CASHGVYEQYF.

V and J are TRBV4-1 and TRBJ2-7; D not certain. The V gene's germline CDR1 is MGHRA and CDR2 YSYEKL. Trimming stripped 1 base from V and 1 base from J, with 11 bases between. This CDR3 comprises 15 residues. CDR3 nucleotides: TGCGCCAGCAGCCAAGGAGTGGCCTCGTCCTACGAGCAGTACTTC. Protein: CASSQGVASSYEQYF.

The rearrangement links TRBV18 to TRBJ1-2; D unresolved. CDR1 is KGHSH and CDR2 is LQKENI in the germline V gene. V shed 1 base and J shed 8 bases, with 23 bases lying between them. This CDR3 comprises 17 residues. The CDR3 DNA sequence: TGTGCCAGCTCACCACTTATCGCCGGGGTGTCTTTTTTCGGCTACACCTTC. Translating gives CASSPLIAGVSFFGYTF.

V usage is TRBV6-6 and J usage is TRBJ2-3; 14 nucleotides agree with TRBD2. This CDR3 is 16 amino acids long. CDR1 and CDR2 from the germline V gene are MNHNY and SVGAGI (reference sequence). J was trimmed by 6 bases and V by 4 bases; bases with no gene match: 6. In DNA, the CDR3 is TGTGCCAGCAGTTTCGGGACTAGCGGGAGAGGGGATACGCAGTATTTT. It encodes CASSFGTSGRGDTQYF.

The gene calls are TRBV5-1 and TRBJ2-2, with D possibly called TRBD1 or TRBD2 (5 bases each). CDR1 is SGHRS and CDR2 is YFSETQ in the germline V gene. V dropped 2 bases and J dropped 0 bases, with 8 bases sitting between them. The CDR3 contains 15 residues. CDR3 amino acids: CASSFGGTNTGELFF. DNA of the CDR3: TGCGCCAGCAGCTTTGGGGGAACGAACACCGGGGAGCTGTTTTTT.

The chain uses TRBV18 and TRBJ1-5, with TRBD1 identical over 10 bases. CDR1 and CDR2 from the germline V gene are KGHSH and LQKENI. The CDR3 extends over 16 amino acids. With 3 bases clipped from V and 4 bases from J, the junction kept 6 bases outside the gene matches. The DNA for the CDR3 is TGTGCCAGCTCACCCAGGACAGGGGGTGTAAATCAGCCCCAGCATTTT. This gives the protein CASSPRTGGVNQPQHF.

V is TRBV4-1 and J is TRBJ1-2; TRBD1 aligns across 8 bases. The germline gives CDR1 MGHRA, CDR2 YSYEKL. The CDR3 consists of 15 residues. Losses at the gene ends were 1 base for V and 3 bases for J; bases not matched to a gene: 4. The CDR3 nucleotides are TGCGCCAGCAGCCAAGGGACAGGGCAACACTATGGCTACACCTTC. It translates to CASSQGTGQHYGYTF.